These 13 T cell receptor beta chains came from one sample sequenced in a study of T-cell reconstitution after alpha-beta-depleted transplantation in children. The authors prepared the TCRbeta library with unique molecular identifiers. MiXCR, applied by TCRdb to the PCR reads, yields one record per CDR3 protein. The profile shows roughly 400,000 distinct CDR3 sequences, 43% of them singletons. The sample was PBMCs, taken before TCRalphabeta/CD19-depleted stem cell transplant. These receptors were obtained from a girl aged 2 to 10 with aplastic anemia, due to receive a stem cell transplant.

This sequence joins TRBV7-2 and TRBJ2-3; D may match TRBD1 or TRBD2 (5 bases each). Germline V CDR1 and CDR2: SGHTA, FQGNSA. The ends were cut back, 4 bases at V and 1 base at J, with 9 bases in the middle. CDR3 size: 14 residues. CDR3 residues: CASSSPGRTDTQYF. Written as DNA, the CDR3 is TGTGCCAGCAGCTCCCCGGGACGCACAGATACGCAGTATTTT.

The CDR3 loop is CASSLEGAFYEQYF. The CDR3 coding sequence is TGTGCCAGCAGCTTAGAAGGGGCTTTCTACGAGCAGTACTTC. The gene calls are TRBV7-9 and TRBJ2-7; D might be TRBD1 (5 bases). The germline V gene encodes CDR1 SEHNR and CDR2 FQNEAQ (reference sequence). V was shortened by 1 base and J by 3 bases, with 10 bases between the two germline ends. The CDR3 consists of 14 residues. The variable domain in full, with the rest retrieved from reference TRBV7-9 and TRBJ2-7, is DTGVSQNPRHKITKRGQNVTFRCDPISEHNRLYWYRQTLGQGPEFLTYFQNEAQLEKSRLLSDRFSAERPKGSFSTLEIQRTEQGDSAMYLCASSLEGAFYEQYFGPGTRLTVT.

CDR3: CSASRDTDSTDTQYF. In nucleotides, the CDR3 is TGCAGTGCTAGCCGGGACACCGATAGCACAGATACGCAGTATTTT. This rearrangement joins TRBV20-1 to TRBJ2-3; tentative D call: TRBD1 (6 bases). Trimming removed 3 bases from V and 0 bases from J, with 13 bases in between. Looked up from germline, CDR1 is DFQATT and CDR2 is SNEGSKA (reference sequence). CDR3 size: 15 residues.

The sample holds a few counts of this clonotype. J is TRBJ2-5 and V is TRBV20-1; the D is unclear. CDR1 and CDR2 (germline): DFQATT, SNEGSKA (reference sequence). The CDR3 is 15 amino acids. Between the trimmed V and J ends, which lost 3 bases and 5 bases, there was a span of 19 bases. The DNA for the CDR3 is TGCAGTGCTAGGGTTCGGGTACGGGTTTGGGAGACCCAGTACTTC. Protein product: CSARVRVRVWETQYF.

This clonotype was seen more than once but under ten times. A junction boundary mismatches the germline segment, possibly from a read error. The chain carries TRBV6-1 and TRBJ2-2; a weak D match, TRBD1 (5 bases). This CDR3 has 15 amino acids. The germline V gene encodes CDR1 MNHNS and CDR2 SASEGT. The CDR3 DNA is TGTGCCAGCAGGGACACGACGGCAGGCTCCGGCGAGCTGTTTTTT. This translates into CASRDTTAGSGELFF.

On this clonotype itself: A much bigger clone sits one base away, suggesting this may be a read error. The chain combines TRBV7-9 with TRBJ1-1; D is perhaps TRBD1 (5 bases). The CDR3 runs to 14 residues. CDR1 SEHNR and CDR2 FQNEAQ come from the germline V gene (reference sequence). The V and J ends lost 5 bases and 4 bases respectively, with 14 bases between them. This chain's CDR3 is CASSPLAGGTEAFF. CDR3 DNA: TGTGCCAGCAGCCCCCTGGCGGGGGGCACTGAAGCTTTCTTT. Looking up the rest from reference TRBV7-9 and TRBJ1-1 gives the full variable domain: DTGVSQNPRHKITKRGQNVTFRCDPISEHNRLYWYRQTLGQGPEFLTYFQNEAQLEKSRLLSDRFSAERPKGSFSTLEIQRTEQGDSAMYLCASSPLAGGTEAFFGQGTRLTVV.

This clonotype was detected many times. The chain is built from TRBV29-1 and TRBJ2-5, with 10 nucleotides matching TRBD2. CDR3 length: 15 amino acids. V lost 3 bases and J lost 6; bases outside the gene matches: 10. Germline CDR1 and CDR2: SQVTM and ANQGSEA. The CDR3 DNA sequence: TGCAGCGTTGACGACCCGGGACTAGCGAGGAAGACCCAGTACTTC. Amino acids: CSVDDPGLARKTQYF.

The chain uses TRBV20-1 and TRBJ2-5; D is unresolved. This CDR3 region has 16 residues. Trimming cost V 0 bases and J 5 bases, with 19 bases left between them. Germline CDR1 DFQATT, CDR2 SNEGSKA (reference sequence). Here the CDR3 DNA reads TGCAGTGCTAGAGAAGAAGGGAAGGTGGCGCCGGAGACCCAGTACTTC. Translating it yields CSAREEGKVAPETQYF.

This clonotype came up many times. The chain carries TRBV20-1 and TRBJ1-2; D is unclear. V lost 2 bases to trimming and J lost 2 bases, with 3 bases between them. Germline V gives CDR1 DFQATT, CDR2 SNEGSKA (reference sequence). This CDR3 region has 11 residues. CDR3 region: CSARQNYGYTF. CDR3 in DNA: TGCAGTGCTAGACAAAACTATGGCTACACCTTC.

The J gene is TRBJ2-7, the V gene TRBV12-3 or TRBV12-4; weak D call: TRBD2 (5 bases). The CDR3 runs to 13 residues. V lost 6 bases to trimming and J lost 6 bases, with 15 bases between them. CDR3 sequence (DNA): TGTGCCAGCAGGCCGACTACTATAAGCGAGCAGTACTTC. This codes for CASRPTTISEQYF.

V and J are TRBV28 and TRBJ1-2, with D unresolved. Per germline, CDR1 MDHEN and CDR2 SYDVKM. The CDR3 is 14 residues long. Trimming pared 3 bases from V and 3 bases from J, leaving 11 bases between. The CDR3 region has the DNA TGTGCCAGCAGTTTGGGATATAACGACTATGGCTACACCTTC. Protein product: CASSLGYNDYGYTF.

The sample holds many counts of this clonotype. This rearrangement joins TRBV4-3 to TRBJ2-1; TRBD1 might be the D (5 bases). V was cut by 0 bases and J by 13 bases, with 22 bases left in between. The CDR3 spans 16 residues. CDR1 and CDR2 (germline): LGHNA, YSLEER. This chain's CDR3 is CASSQELKAGPYSQFF. CDR3 DNA: TGCGCCAGCAGCCAAGAATTAAAGGCAGGGCCTTACAGTCAGTTCTTC.

The rearrangement links TRBV2 to TRBJ2-3, with TRBD2 matching 7 bases. Per the germline V gene, CDR1 is SNHLY and CDR2 is FYNNEI. With V trimmed by 8 bases and J by 2 bases, 13 bases remained unmatched. The CDR3 spans 16 residues. The CDR3, as DNA: TGTGCCAGCTCCTGGTCCGGGGAGGGGATCACAGATACGCAGTATTTT. As protein: CASSWSGEGITDTQYF.